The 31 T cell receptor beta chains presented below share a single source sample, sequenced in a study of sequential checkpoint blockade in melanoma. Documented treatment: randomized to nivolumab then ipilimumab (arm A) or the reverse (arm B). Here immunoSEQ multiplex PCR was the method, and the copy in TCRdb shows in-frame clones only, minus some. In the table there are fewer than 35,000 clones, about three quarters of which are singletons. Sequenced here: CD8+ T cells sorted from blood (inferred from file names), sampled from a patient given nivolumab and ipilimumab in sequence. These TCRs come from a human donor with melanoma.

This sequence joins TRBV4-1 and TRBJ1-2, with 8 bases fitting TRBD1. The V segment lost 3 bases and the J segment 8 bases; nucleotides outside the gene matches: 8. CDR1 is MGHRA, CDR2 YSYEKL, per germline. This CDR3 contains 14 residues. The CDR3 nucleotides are TGCGCCAGCAGCCAGATGCAGGGGGCGGAAGGCTACACCTTC. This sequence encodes CASSQMQGAEGYTF.

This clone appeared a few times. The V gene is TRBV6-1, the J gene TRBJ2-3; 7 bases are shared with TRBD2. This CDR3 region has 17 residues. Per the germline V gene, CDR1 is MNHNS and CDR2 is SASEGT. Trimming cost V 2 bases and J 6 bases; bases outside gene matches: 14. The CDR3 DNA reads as TGTGCCAGCAGTGAACTTAATTTCGCGGGAGTGGAGGATACGCAGTATTTT. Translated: CASSELNFAGVEDTQYF.

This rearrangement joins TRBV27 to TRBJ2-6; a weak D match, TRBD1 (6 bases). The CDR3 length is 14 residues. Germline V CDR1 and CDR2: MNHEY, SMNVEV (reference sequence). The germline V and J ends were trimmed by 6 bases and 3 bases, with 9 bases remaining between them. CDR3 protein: CASSPGVGANVLTF. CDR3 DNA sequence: TGTGCCAGCAGCCCAGGGGTTGGGGCCAACGTCCTGACTTTC. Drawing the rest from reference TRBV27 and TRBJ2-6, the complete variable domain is EAQVTQNPRYLITVTGKKLTVTCSQNMNHEYMSWYRQDPGLGLRQIYYSMNVEVTDKGDVPEGYKVSRKEKRNFPLILESPSPNQTSLYFCASSPGVGANVLTFGAGSRLTVL.

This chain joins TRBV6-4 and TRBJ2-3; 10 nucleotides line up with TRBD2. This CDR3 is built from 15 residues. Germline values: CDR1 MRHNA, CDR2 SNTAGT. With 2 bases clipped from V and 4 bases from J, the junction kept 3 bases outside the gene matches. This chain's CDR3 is CASSDVAGGPDTQYF. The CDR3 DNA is TGTGCCAGCAGTGACGTAGCGGGGGGTCCAGATACGCAGTATTTT.

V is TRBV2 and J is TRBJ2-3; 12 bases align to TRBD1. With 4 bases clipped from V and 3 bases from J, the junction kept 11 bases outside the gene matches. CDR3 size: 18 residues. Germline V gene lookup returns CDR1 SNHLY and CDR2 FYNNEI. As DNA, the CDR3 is TGTGCCAGCAGTGTTGGGACAGGGGGCTTAGGTGGGACAGATACGCAGTATTTT. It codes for CASSVGTGGLGGTDTQYF.

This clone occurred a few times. DNA for the CDR3: TGCGCCAGCAGCCCAGCCACTAGCGGAGCTTACAATGAGCAGTTCTTC. It yields the protein CASSPATSGAYNEQFF. This chain uses TRBV4-3 with TRBJ2-1, with 8 bases lining up with TRBD2. The ends lost 4 bases at V and 4 bases at J; junction bases unmatched: 9. From germline, CDR1 is LGHNA and CDR2 YSLEER. This CDR3 has 16 amino acids.

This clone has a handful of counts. The CDR3 reads CASSYTSGSRDEQFF. The CDR3 DNA follows: TGTGCCAGCAGTTACACTAGCGGTTCCCGAGATGAGCAGTTCTTC. This chain joins TRBV6-6 and TRBJ2-1; 8 bases are a match to TRBD2. The CDR3 is 15 residues long. The trim removed 2 bases at V and 8 bases at J, leaving 8 bases unmatched. CDR1 and CDR2 (germline): MNHNY, SVGAGI (reference sequence).

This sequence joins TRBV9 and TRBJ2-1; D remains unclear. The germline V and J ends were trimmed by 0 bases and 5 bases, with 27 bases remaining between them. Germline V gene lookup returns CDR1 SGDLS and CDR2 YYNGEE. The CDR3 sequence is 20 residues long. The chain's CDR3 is CASSVAVSVFATEQHNEQFF. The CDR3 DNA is TGTGCCAGCAGCGTAGCAGTATCGGTTTTTGCAACAGAACAACACAATGAGCAGTTCTTC.

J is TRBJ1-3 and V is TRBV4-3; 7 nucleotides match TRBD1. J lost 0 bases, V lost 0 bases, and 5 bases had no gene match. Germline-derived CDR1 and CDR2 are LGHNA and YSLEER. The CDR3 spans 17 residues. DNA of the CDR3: TGCGCCAGCAGCCAAGATGGGACAGCCTACTCTGGAAACACCATATATTTT. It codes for CASSQDGTAYSGNTIYF.

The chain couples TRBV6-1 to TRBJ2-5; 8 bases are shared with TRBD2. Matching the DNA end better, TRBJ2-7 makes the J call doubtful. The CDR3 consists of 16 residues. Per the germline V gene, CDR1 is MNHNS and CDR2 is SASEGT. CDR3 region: CASSEALAGASYEQYF. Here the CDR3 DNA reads TGTGCCAGCAGTGAAGCTCTAGCGGGTGCTTCCTACGAGCAGTACTTC.

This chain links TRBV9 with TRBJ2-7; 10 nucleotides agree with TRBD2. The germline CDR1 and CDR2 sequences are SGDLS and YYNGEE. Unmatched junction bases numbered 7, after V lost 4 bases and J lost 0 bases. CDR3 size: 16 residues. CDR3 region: CASSPGSGGGSYEQYF. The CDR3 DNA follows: TGTGCCAGCAGCCCAGGGAGCGGGGGGGGCTCCTACGAGCAGTACTTC. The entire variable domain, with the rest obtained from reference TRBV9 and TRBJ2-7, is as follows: DSGVTQTPKHLITATGQRVTLRCSPRSGDLSVYWYQQSLDQGLQFLIQYYNGEERAKGNILERFSAQQFPDLHSELNLSSLELGDSALYFCASSPGSGGGSYEQYFGPGTRLTVT.

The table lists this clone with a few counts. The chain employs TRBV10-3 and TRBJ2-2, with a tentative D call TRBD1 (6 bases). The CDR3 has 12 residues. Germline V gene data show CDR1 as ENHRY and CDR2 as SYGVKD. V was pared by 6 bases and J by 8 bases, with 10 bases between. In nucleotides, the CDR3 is TGTGCCATCAGGACAGGTTCAGGGGAGCTGTTTTTT. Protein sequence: CAIRTGSGELFF.

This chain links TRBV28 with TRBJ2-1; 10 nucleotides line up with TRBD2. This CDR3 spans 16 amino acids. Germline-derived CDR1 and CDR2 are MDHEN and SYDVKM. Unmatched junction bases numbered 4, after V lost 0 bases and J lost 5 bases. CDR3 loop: CASSLWGTSEHNEQFF. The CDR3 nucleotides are TGTGCCAGCAGTTTATGGGGGACTAGCGAGCACAATGAGCAGTTCTTC.

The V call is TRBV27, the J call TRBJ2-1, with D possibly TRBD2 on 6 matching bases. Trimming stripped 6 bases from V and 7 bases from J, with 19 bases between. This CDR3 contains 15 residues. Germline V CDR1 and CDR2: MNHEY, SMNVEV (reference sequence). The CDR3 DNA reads TGTGCCAGCAGCCAGCGGGCAGGGCCTATGAATGAGCAGTTCTTC. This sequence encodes CASSQRAGPMNEQFF.

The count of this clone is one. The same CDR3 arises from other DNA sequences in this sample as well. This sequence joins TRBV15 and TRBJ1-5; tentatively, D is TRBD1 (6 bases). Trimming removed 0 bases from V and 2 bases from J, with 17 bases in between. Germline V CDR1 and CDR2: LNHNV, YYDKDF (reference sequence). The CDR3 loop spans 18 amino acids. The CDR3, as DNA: TGTGCCACCAGCAGAGACAGTAACACAGGGAGCGGCAATCAGCCCCAGCATTTT. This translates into CATSRDSNTGSGNQPQHF.

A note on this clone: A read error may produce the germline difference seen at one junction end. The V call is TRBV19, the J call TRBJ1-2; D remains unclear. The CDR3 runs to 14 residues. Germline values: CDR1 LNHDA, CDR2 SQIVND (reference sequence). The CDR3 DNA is TGTGCCAGTAGTATAGATCGGTGGGCCTATCGCTACACCTTC. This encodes CASSIDRWAYRYTF.

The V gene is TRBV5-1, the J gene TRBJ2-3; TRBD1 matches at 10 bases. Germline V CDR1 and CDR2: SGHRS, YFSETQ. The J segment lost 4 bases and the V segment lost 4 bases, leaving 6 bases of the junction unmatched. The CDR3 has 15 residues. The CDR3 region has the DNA TGCGCCAGCAGCCCCGGGACAGGGGCTCCAGATACGCAGTATTTT. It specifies CASSPGTGAPDTQYF.

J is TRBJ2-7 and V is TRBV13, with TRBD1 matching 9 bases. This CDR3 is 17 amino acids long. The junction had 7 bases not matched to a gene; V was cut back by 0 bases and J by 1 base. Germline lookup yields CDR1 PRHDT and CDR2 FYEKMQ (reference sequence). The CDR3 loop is CASSLGSGQGTSYEQYF. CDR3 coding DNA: TGTGCCAGCAGCTTAGGGTCCGGACAGGGGACTTCCTACGAGCAGTACTTC.

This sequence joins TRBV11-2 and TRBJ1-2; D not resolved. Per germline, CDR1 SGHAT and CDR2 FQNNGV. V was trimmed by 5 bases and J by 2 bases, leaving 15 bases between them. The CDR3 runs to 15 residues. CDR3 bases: TGTGCCAGCAGCCCGTTGCGGAGAAAAAACTATGGCTACACCTTC. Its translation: CASSPLRRKNYGYTF.

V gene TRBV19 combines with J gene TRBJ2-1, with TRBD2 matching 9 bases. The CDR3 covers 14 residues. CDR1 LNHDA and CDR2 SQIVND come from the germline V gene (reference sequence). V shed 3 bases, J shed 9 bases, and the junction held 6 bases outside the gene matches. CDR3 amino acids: CASSMGGGAFEQFF. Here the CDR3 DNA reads TGTGCCAGTAGTATGGGCGGGGGGGCCTTTGAGCAGTTCTTC.

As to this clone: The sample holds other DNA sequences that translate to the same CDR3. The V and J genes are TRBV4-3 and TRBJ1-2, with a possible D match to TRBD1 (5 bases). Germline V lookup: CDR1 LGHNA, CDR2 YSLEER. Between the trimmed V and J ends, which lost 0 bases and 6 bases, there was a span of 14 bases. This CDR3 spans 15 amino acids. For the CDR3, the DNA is TGCGCCAGCAGCCAAGATGGGTCCGGGGGGGATGGCTACACCTTC. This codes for CASSQDGSGGDGYTF.

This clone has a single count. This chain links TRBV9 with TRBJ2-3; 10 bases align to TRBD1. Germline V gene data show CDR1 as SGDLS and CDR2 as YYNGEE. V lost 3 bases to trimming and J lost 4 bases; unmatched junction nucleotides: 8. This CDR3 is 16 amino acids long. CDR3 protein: CASSARTGGSADTQYF. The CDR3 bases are TGTGCCAGCAGCGCAAGGACAGGGGGTAGTGCAGATACGCAGTATTTT.

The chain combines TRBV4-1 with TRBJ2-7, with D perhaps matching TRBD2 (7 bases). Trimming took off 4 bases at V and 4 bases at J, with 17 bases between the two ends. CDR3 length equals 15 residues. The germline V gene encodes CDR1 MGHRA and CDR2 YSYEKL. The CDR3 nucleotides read TGCGCCAGCAGCCCCCTAGGGGGGGCTGAGTACGAGCAGTACTTC. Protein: CASSPLGGAEYEQYF.

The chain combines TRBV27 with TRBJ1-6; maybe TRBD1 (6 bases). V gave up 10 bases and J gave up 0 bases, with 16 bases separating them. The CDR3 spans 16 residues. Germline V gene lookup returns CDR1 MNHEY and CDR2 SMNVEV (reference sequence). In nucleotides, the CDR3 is TGTGCCACCCGACCACAGGGCGGCTCCTATAATTCACCCCTCCACTTT. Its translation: CATRPQGGSYNSPLHF.

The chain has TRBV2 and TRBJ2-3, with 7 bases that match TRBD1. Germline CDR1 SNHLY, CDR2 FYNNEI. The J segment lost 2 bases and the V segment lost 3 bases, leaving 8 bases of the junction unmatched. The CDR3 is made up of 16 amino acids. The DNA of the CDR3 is TGTGCCAGCAGTGACTACGACAGGGTTTTCACAGATACGCAGTATTTT. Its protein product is CASSDYDRVFTDTQYF.

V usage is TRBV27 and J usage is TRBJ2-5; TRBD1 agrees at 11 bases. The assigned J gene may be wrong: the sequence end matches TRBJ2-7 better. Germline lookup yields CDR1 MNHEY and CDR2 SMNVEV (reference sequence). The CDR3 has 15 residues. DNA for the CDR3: TGTGCCAGCAGTAAAGGGACAGGGGGGGGCTACGAGCAGTACTTC. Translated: CASSKGTGGGYEQYF.

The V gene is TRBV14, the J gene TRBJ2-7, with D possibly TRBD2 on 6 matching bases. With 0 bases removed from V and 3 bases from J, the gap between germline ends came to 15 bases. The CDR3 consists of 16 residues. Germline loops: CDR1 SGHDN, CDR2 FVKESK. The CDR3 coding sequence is TGTGCCAGCAGCCAAGATCGGGGACTGCTCCGCTACGAGCAGTACTTC. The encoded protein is CASSQDRGLLRYEQYF.

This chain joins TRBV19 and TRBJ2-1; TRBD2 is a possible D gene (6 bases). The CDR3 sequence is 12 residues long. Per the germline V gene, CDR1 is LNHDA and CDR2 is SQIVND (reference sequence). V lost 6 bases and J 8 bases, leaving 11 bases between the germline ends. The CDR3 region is CASSGGIYEQFF. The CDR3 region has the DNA TGTGCCAGTAGCGGGGGTATCTATGAGCAGTTCTTC.

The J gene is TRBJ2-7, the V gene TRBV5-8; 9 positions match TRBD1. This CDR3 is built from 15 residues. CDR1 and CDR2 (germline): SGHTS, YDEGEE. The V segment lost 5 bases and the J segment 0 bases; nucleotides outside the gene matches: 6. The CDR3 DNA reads TGTGCCAGCAGGACCGGGACAGGGAGCTCCTACGAGCAGTACTTC. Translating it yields CASRTGTGSSYEQYF.

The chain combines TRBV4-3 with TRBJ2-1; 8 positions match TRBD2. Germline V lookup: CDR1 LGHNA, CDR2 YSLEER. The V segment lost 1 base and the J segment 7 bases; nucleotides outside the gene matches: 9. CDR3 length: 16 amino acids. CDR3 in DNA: TGCGCCAGCAGCCAAGGATTGGGACTAGTAAAGAATGAGCAGTTCTTC. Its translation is CASSQGLGLVKNEQFF.

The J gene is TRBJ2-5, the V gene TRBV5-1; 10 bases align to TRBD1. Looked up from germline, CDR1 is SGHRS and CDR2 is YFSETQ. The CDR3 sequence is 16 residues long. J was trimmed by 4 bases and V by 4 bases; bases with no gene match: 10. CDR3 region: CASSLWTGGRGETQYF. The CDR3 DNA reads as TGCGCCAGCAGCCTCTGGACAGGGGGAAGGGGAGAGACCCAGTACTTC.